A selection of T cell receptor beta chains follows, all from one sample in a study of cytomegalovirus exposure and HLA in healthy donors. Clones were read by immunoSEQ multiplex PCR, and TCRdb kept only the in-frame ones, dropping some. The data hold about 100,000 clones, with almost 96% observed a single time. Sequenced sample: PBMCs. The origin of the receptors is a woman aged 18-29 years in good health and CMV-seronegative. CDR3s leave out the opening cysteine and the closing phenylalanine or tryptophan. Fields, in order: CDR3 protein, J gene, clone size, V gene. Clone size appears in some rows only: once, few, many, or a class for an expanded clone.

CDR3 protein: ASSMTRDTREKLF
J gene: TRBJ1-4
clone size: NA
V gene: TRBV19

CDR3 protein: ASRESSGGHTGELF
J gene: TRBJ2-2
clone size: once
V gene: TRBV7-2

CDR3 protein: ASRRGGTLTNYGYT
J gene: TRBJ1-2
clone size: NA
V gene: TRBV9

CDR3 protein: ASSLMGRNSGNTIY
J gene: TRBJ1-3
clone size: NA
V gene: TRBV28

CDR3 protein: ASSYGTGVEETQY
J gene: TRBJ2-5
clone size: NA
V gene: TRBV6-5

CDR3 protein: ASKIQTGSAADTQY
J gene: TRBJ2-3
clone size: NA
V gene: TRBV28

CDR3 protein: ASQSSIVGQGSGEQY
J gene: TRBJ2-7
clone size: NA
V gene: TRBV5-1

CDR3 protein: ASSLVGGYTEAF
J gene: TRBJ1-1
clone size: NA
V gene: TRBV5-4

CDR3 protein: SVARETQY
J gene: TRBJ2-5
clone size: NA
V gene: TRBV29-1

CDR3 protein: ASSITESSYNSPLH
J gene: TRBJ1-6
clone size: NA
V gene: TRBV19

CDR3 protein: ASSVEGSQTQY
J gene: TRBJ2-3
clone size: once
V gene: TRBV9

CDR3 protein: ASSIASGGVGDTQY
J gene: TRBJ2-3
clone size: NA
V gene: TRBV19

CDR3 protein: AYFGRGYEQY
J gene: TRBJ2-7
clone size: NA
V gene: TRBV30

CDR3 protein: ASSPQLVGQSNTEAF
J gene: TRBJ1-1
clone size: NA
V gene: TRBV18

CDR3 protein: ASSLGLLAGGQETQY
J gene: TRBJ2-5
clone size: NA
V gene: TRBV5-1

CDR3 protein: ASSLVGTGPTNEKLF
J gene: TRBJ1-4
clone size: NA
V gene: TRBV7-2

CDR3 protein: ASSSPGTGKPGYT
J gene: TRBJ1-2
clone size: NA
V gene: TRBV7-2

CDR3 protein: ASSLRSGSSNQPQH
J gene: TRBJ1-5
clone size: NA
V gene: TRBV7-2

CDR3 protein: ASSQGLAGRGTDTQY
J gene: TRBJ2-3
clone size: NA
V gene: TRBV4-3

CDR3 protein: ASSQGLGISYNEQF
J gene: TRBJ2-1
clone size: NA
V gene: TRBV4-3

CDR3 protein: ATLGQATYEQY
J gene: TRBJ2-7
clone size: NA
V gene: TRBV10-3

CDR3 protein: ASSSRQASPLH
J gene: TRBJ1-6
clone size: NA
V gene: TRBV4-1

CDR3 protein: ASRKGQTTNYGYT
J gene: TRBJ1-2
clone size: NA
V gene: TRBV7-9

CDR3 protein: ASSPFRQDYEQY
J gene: TRBJ2-7
clone size: NA
V gene: TRBV18

CDR3 protein: ATSLTGPNQPQH
J gene: TRBJ1-5
clone size: once
V gene: TRBV19

CDR3 protein: ASSTPGQGVTHEQY
J gene: TRBJ2-7
clone size: NA
V gene: TRBV5-4

CDR3 protein: ASSPGGGQETQY
J gene: TRBJ2-5
clone size: NA
V gene: TRBV9

CDR3 protein: ASSQAGNSDTEAF
J gene: TRBJ1-1
clone size: NA
V gene: TRBV4-2

CDR3 protein: ASSPTRSSTDTQY
J gene: TRBJ2-3
clone size: NA
V gene: TRBV18

CDR3 protein: ASSGQGAAYGYT
J gene: TRBJ1-2
clone size: NA
V gene: TRBV7-9

CDR3 protein: ASSRPGGYT
J gene: TRBJ1-2
clone size: NA
V gene: TRBV28

CDR3 protein: ASSERTGGNYGYT
J gene: TRBJ1-2
clone size: NA
V gene: TRBV7-2

CDR3 protein: ASSEGRGALRAHQPQH
J gene: TRBJ1-5
clone size: NA
V gene: TRBV6-1

CDR3 protein: ATSSEQGKGTYEQY
J gene: TRBJ2-7
clone size: NA
V gene: TRBV15

CDR3 protein: ASSFSEPFVDGYT
J gene: TRBJ1-2
clone size: once
V gene: TRBV5-4

CDR3 protein: ASSTQTGKNSPLH
J gene: TRBJ1-6
clone size: NA
V gene: TRBV7-6

CDR3 protein: ASSIRTGGPTDTQY
J gene: TRBJ2-3
clone size: once
V gene: TRBV27

CDR3 protein: ASSSVQGHETQY
J gene: TRBJ2-5
clone size: NA
V gene: TRBV19

CDR3 protein: ASSGDIFFSGANVLT
J gene: TRBJ2-6
clone size: NA
V gene: TRBV2